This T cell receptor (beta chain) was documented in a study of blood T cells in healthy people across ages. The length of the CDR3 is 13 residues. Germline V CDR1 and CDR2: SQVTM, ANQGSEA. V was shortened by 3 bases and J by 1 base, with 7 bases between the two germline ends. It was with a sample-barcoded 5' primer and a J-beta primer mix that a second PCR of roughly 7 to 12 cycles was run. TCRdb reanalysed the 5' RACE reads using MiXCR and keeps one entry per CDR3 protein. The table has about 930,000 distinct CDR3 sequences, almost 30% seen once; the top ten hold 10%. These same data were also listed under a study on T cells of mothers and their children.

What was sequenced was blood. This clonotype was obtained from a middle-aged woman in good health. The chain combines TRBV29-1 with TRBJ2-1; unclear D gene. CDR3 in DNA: TGCAGCGTTGAGGAGAGATCCTACAATGAGCAGTTCTTC. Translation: CSVEERSYNEQFF.